These 27 T cell receptor beta chains share one sample of origin, sequenced in a study of T cell responses to AZD1222 COVID-19 vaccine. Sequencing used immunoSEQ multiplex PCR; TCRdb keeps in-frame clones, though not all of them. The top ten clones hold 2.3% of a sample with 150,000 to 200,000 clones, about 91% of them seen once. Material: peripheral blood, obtained on day 0 of AZD1222 vaccination. These receptors all stem from an adult in good health.

This chain uses TRBV14 with TRBJ1-1, with 7 bases that match TRBD1. The CDR3 is made up of 15 amino acids. Per the germline V gene, CDR1 is SGHDN and CDR2 is FVKESK. After removal of 2 bases from V and 7 bases from J, the junction contained 10 bases not matched to a gene. DNA for the CDR3: TGTGCCAGCAGCCAACTTCAGACTGGGGACAGTGAAGCTTTCTTT. Translating gives CASSQLQTGDSEAFF.

On this clone itself: The sample contains more than one DNA sequence encoding this CDR3. This rearrangement joins TRBV19 to TRBJ1-5; D gene unclear. The germline V gene encodes CDR1 LNHDA and CDR2 SQIVND (reference sequence). This CDR3 comprises 13 residues. Trimming left V 3 bases short and J 5 bases short, with 8 bases between. This chain's CDR3 is CASSMVGHQPQHF. The CDR3 nucleotides are TGTGCCAGTAGTATGGTGGGCCATCAGCCCCAGCATTTT.

The V and J genes are TRBV10-1 and TRBJ2-3; tentatively, D is TRBD2 (6 bases). V lost 0 bases and J lost 4, with 14 bases in between. Germline V gene sequence: CDR1 WNHNN, CDR2 SYGVQD (reference sequence). This CDR3 is built from 16 residues. For the CDR3, the DNA is TGCGCCAGCAGTGAGTCAGGGACTCGGTTTTCAGATACGCAGTATTTT. Residues: CASSESGTRFSDTQYF.

This chain joins TRBV2 and TRBJ1-3; D remains unclear. The V end was cut by 1 base, the J end by 4 bases, with 5 bases between. CDR1 is SNHLY and CDR2 is FYNNEI in the germline V gene. The length of the CDR3 is 13 residues. CDR3 sequence reads: CASSEELGNTIYF. Written as DNA, the CDR3 is TGTGCCAGCAGTGAAGAACTAGGAAACACCATATATTTT. The entire variable domain, with the rest obtained from reference TRBV2 and TRBJ1-3, is as follows: EPEVTQTPSHQVTQMGQEVILRCVPISNHLYFYWYRQILGQKVEFLVSFYNNEISEKSEIFDDQFSVERPDGSNFTLKIRSTKLEDSAMYFCASSEELGNTIYFGEGSWLTVV.

This sequence joins TRBV25-1 and TRBJ1-1; 7 bases fit TRBD1. Germline V lookup: CDR1 MGHDK, CDR2 SYGVNS. The V and J ends lost 5 bases and 7 bases, in that order; junction bases with no gene match: 4. This CDR3 has 12 amino acids. In DNA, the CDR3 is TGTGCCAGCAGTCTGACAGGGTATGAAGCTTTCTTT. This translates into CASSLTGYEAFF.

The rearrangement links TRBV7-6 to TRBJ2-5; D is undetermined. V was clipped by 5 bases and J by 2 bases, with 15 bases between them. This CDR3 region has 15 residues. Per the germline V gene, CDR1 is SGHVS and CDR2 is FNYEAQ. The CDR3 is CASSLMSGPQETQYF. CDR3 in DNA: TGTGCCAGCAGCCTCATGTCCGGTCCACAAGAGACCCAGTACTTC.

The genes are TRBV7-3 and TRBJ2-1, with D maybe TRBD2 (5 bases). Germline CDR1 is SGHTA and CDR2 is FQGTGA. The CDR3 has 13 residues. With 2 bases removed from V and 9 bases from J, the gap between germline ends came to 11 bases. The chain's CDR3 is CASSLAERSEQFF. CDR3 DNA: TGTGCCAGCAGCTTAGCGGAGCGGAGTGAGCAGTTCTTC.

The genes are TRBV7-3 and TRBJ2-1, with 9 bases aligning to TRBD1. The trim removed 5 bases at V and 8 bases at J, leaving 10 bases unmatched. Germline-derived CDR1 and CDR2 are SGHTA and FQGTGA. The CDR3 has 15 residues. CDR3 bases: TGTGCCAGCAGCGTACAGGGGGCCCCGGGTGATGAGCAGTTCTTC. Protein product: CASSVQGAPGDEQFF.

The chain links TRBV19 to TRBJ1-4; TRBD1 matches at 9 bases. This CDR3 has 16 residues. Germline V lookup: CDR1 LNHDA, CDR2 SQIVND (reference sequence). V lost 6 bases, J lost 8 bases, and 13 bases stayed unmatched. The CDR3 region has the DNA TGTGCCAGTAGGGAAACAGGGGGCGCGAAGAGGGAAAAACTGTTTTTT. Residues: CASRETGGAKREKLFF.

This chain joins TRBV27 and TRBJ1-4; D not certain. From germline, CDR1 is MNHEY and CDR2 SMNVEV (reference sequence). V lost 0 bases and J 8 bases, leaving 10 bases between the germline ends. The CDR3 length is 14 residues. CDR3 DNA sequence: TGTGCCAGCAGTTTATCAAAAGTACGGGAAAAACTGTTTTTT. This gives the protein CASSLSKVREKLFF. The full variable domain, completed using reference TRBV27 and TRBJ1-4, is EAQVTQNPRYLITVTGKKLTVTCSQNMNHEYMSWYRQDPGLGLRQIYYSMNVEVTDKGDVPEGYKVSRKEKRNFPLILESPSPNQTSLYFCASSLSKVREKLFFGSGTQLSVL.

The sample holds a few counts of this clone. This chain connects TRBV4-1 to TRBJ2-7; 8 nucleotides align to TRBD1. Germline-derived CDR1 and CDR2 are MGHRA and YSYEKL. The trim removed 1 base at V and 12 bases at J, leaving 17 bases unmatched. CDR3 size: 16 residues. CDR3 in amino acids: CASSQVIGQGRFRRYF. Written as DNA, the CDR3 is TGCGCCAGCAGCCAAGTGATTGGACAGGGACGATTTAGACGGTACTTC.

The gene calls are TRBV10-3 and TRBJ1-4; tentative D call: TRBD1 (5 bases). Germline CDR1 ENHRY, CDR2 SYGVKD. Trimming shortened V by 2 bases and J by 8 bases, and 15 bases separated the two germline ends. This CDR3 is built from 15 residues. The CDR3 sequence is CAISETVQGGEKLFF. The DNA for the CDR3 is TGTGCCATCAGTGAGACGGTCCAGGGAGGGGAAAAACTGTTTTTT.

CDR3 protein: CASSPGGNEQFF. The CDR3 DNA follows: TGTGCCAGCAGCCCCGGGGGCAATGAGCAGTTCTTC. The chain couples TRBV5-4 to TRBJ2-1; a possible D gene is TRBD2 (6 bases). The CDR3 consists of 12 residues. V was trimmed by 4 bases and J by 6 bases, leaving 8 bases between them. Germline V lookup: CDR1 SGHNT, CDR2 YYREEE (reference sequence).

The chain recombines TRBV10-3 with TRBJ1-2; TRBD1 matches at 9 bases. CDR1 and CDR2 (germline): ENHRY, SYGVKD. The CDR3 has 13 amino acids. The V gene end was trimmed by 7 bases and the J gene end by 5 bases; junction bases not matched to a gene: 5. The CDR3 sequence is CAITSGTGYGYTF. CDR3 nucleotides: TGTGCCATCACCTCCGGGACAGGGTATGGCTACACCTTC.

V is TRBV5-4 and J is TRBJ2-1; TRBD2 matches 9 bases. The CDR3 runs to 15 residues. V gave up 0 bases and J gave up 4 bases; unmatched junction bases: 2. Germline loops: CDR1 SGHNT, CDR2 YYREEE (reference sequence). CDR3 DNA: TGTGCCAGCAGCTTGGCGGCGGGGGGGTACAATGAGCAGTTCTTC. Translated, it gives CASSLAAGGYNEQFF.

The V call is TRBV30, the J call TRBJ1-2; no firm D call. The germline V gene has CDR1 GTSNPN and CDR2 SVGIG (reference sequence). Trimming stripped 4 bases from V and 8 bases from J, with 17 bases between. The CDR3 is 13 residues long. The CDR3 nucleotides are TGTGCCTGGACAGTCTTATGGGGTGAGGGCTACACCTTC. Translation gives CAWTVLWGEGYTF.

The rearrangement links TRBV10-3 to TRBJ2-7; D is undetermined. Germline-derived CDR1 and CDR2 are ENHRY and SYGVKD. The CDR3 contains 14 residues. V lost 4 bases and J 0 bases, leaving 10 bases between the germline ends. In DNA, the CDR3 is TGTGCCATCAGTGGAGGCAGGATCTCCTACGAGCAGTACTTC. It yields the protein CAISGGRISYEQYF.

The genes are TRBV2 and TRBJ2-7; maybe TRBD2 (6 bases). Trimming took off 7 bases at V and 2 bases at J, with 15 bases between the two ends. CDR1 is SNHLY and CDR2 is FYNNEI in the germline V gene. CDR3 length: 14 residues. CDR3 sequence: CASNYAGSTYEQYF. DNA for the CDR3: TGTGCCAGCAACTACGCGGGGAGCACCTACGAGCAGTACTTC.

The rearrangement uses TRBV7-8 and TRBJ1-5; D ambiguous. The CDR3 covers 15 residues. V shed 1 base and J shed 3 bases, with 10 bases lying between them. In germline, CDR1 is SGHVS, CDR2 FQNEAQ. CDR3 region: CASSLGGRLNQPQHF. DNA of the CDR3: TGTGCCAGCAGCTTAGGTGGCAGGCTCAATCAGCCCCAGCATTTT.

CDR3 DNA sequence: TGTGCCAGCAGCCCGCGGACTCTGCGTGAGCAGTTCTTC. Encoded protein: CASSPRTLREQFF. V and J are TRBV3-1 (or the pseudogene TRBV3-2) and TRBJ2-1, with D perhaps matching TRBD2 (5 bases). Germline CDR1 reads LGHDT; CDR2 reads YNNKEL (reference sequence). The CDR3 spans 13 residues. The V and J ends lost 4 bases and 9 bases respectively, with 13 bases between them.

V and J are TRBV6-5 and TRBJ1-1; tentatively, D is TRBD1 (5 bases). V lost 0 bases and J lost 6, with 14 bases in between. This CDR3 spans 15 amino acids. CDR1 is MNHEY, CDR2 SVGAGI, per germline. The CDR3 nucleotides read TGTGCCAGCAGTTACTCTGGGCAGGGTAGCGCTGAAGCTTTCTTT. It yields the protein CASSYSGQGSAEAFF.

The chain carries TRBV19 and TRBJ1-4; 8 bases are a match to TRBD1. V shed 6 bases, J shed 5 bases, and the junction held 2 bases outside the gene matches. Looked up from germline, CDR1 is LNHDA and CDR2 is SQIVND (reference sequence). CDR3 length: 13 residues. The CDR3 sequence: CASRRTGNEKLFF. Here the CDR3 DNA reads TGTGCCAGTAGAAGGACAGGGAATGAAAAACTGTTTTTT. Full variable domain (outside the CDR3, taken from reference TRBV19 and TRBJ1-4): DGGITQSPKYLFRKEGQNVTLSCEQNLNHDAMYWYRQDPGQGLRLIYYSQIVNDFQKGDIAEGYSVSREKKESFPLTVTSAQKNPTAFYLCASRRTGNEKLFFGSGTQLSVL.

The DNA for the CDR3 is TGTGCCAGCAGCCCTAATGCGGGGGCGAACACCGGGGAGCTGTTTTTT. Protein: CASSPNAGANTGELFF. The gene calls are TRBV7-9 and TRBJ2-2, with TRBD2 identical over 7 bases. The CDR3 is 16 amino acids. V trimming: 5 bases; J trimming: 0 bases; junction bases outside the gene matches: 6. Germline V gene sequence: CDR1 SEHNR, CDR2 FQNEAQ (reference sequence).

The chain has TRBV28 and TRBJ1-5; TRBD1 aligns across 8 bases. This CDR3 region has 12 residues. J was trimmed by 5 bases and V by 8 bases; bases with no gene match: 2. The germline CDR1 and CDR2 sequences are MDHEN and SYDVKM. The CDR3 sequence is CASGQGDQPQHF. The CDR3 DNA is TGTGCCAGCGGACAGGGCGATCAGCCCCAGCATTTT.

The chain joins TRBV29-1 to TRBJ2-1; possibly TRBD1 for D (5 bases). V lost 0 bases, J lost 7 bases, and 22 bases lay in between. Per the germline V gene, CDR1 is SQVTM and CDR2 is ANQGSEA. The CDR3 totals 17 residues. CDR3 coding DNA: TGCAGCGTTGAAGATTCTTTACGGGCCAGGGTAGGAAATGAGCAGTTCTTC. Its protein is CSVEDSLRARVGNEQFF.

The chain combines TRBV5-1 with TRBJ2-7; 8 bases are a match to TRBD1. V lost 5 bases, J lost 0 bases, and 4 bases stayed unmatched. This CDR3 spans 14 amino acids. Per germline, CDR1 SGHRS and CDR2 YFSETQ. CDR3 bases: TGCGCCAGCAGTCCGGACAGGGTCTCCTACGAGCAGTACTTC. Its translation: CASSPDRVSYEQYF. The variable domain in full, completed from reference TRBV5-1 and TRBJ2-7, reads KAGVTQTPRYLIKTRGQQVTLSCSPISGHRSVSWYQQTPGQGLQFLFEYFSETQRNKGNFPGRFSGRQFSNSRSEMNVSTLELGDSALYLCASSPDRVSYEQYFGPGTRLTVT.

This clone was detected once. The chain couples TRBV19 to TRBJ2-2; D is possibly TRBD1 or TRBD2 (6 bases each). Germline V gene lookup returns CDR1 LNHDA and CDR2 SQIVND (reference sequence). V was shortened by 3 bases and J by 7 bases, with 12 bases between the two germline ends. The CDR3 covers 14 residues. CDR3 in DNA: TGTGCCAGTAGTATTTCGGGGGCTGGCGGGGAGCTGTTTTTT. It yields the protein CASSISGAGGELFF.